The clone carrying this T cell receptor (beta chain) was counted at least ten times. No antigen is known for it. This record comes from a study of molecular identifiers for immune sequencing clone quantification. At the level of the study: Five aliquots were made in replicates from the RNA of roughly 20,000 or 100,000 naive CD8 cells, and four were sequenced. Overall study findings and caveats: Around 940,000 naive cells reportedly did not prevent detection of spiked Jurkat TCR RNA from one cell. Identical TCR molecules can share a barcode, and this sharing could underestimate highly expanded clone sizes.

The germline gives CDR1 SEHNR, CDR2 FQNEAQ (reference sequence). The CDR3 has 12 amino acids. V lost 11 bases and J lost 7; bases outside the gene matches: 6. Previously described methods and listed TCR primers were employed for the bulk TCR libraries. TCRdb redid the calling of the PCR reads with MiXCR, one entry per CDR3 protein. The sample has more than 450,000 distinct CDR3 sequences; around 25% are singletons. The specimen was naive CD8+ T cells from blood, with Jurkat cell RNA spiked in. Subset described: FACS-sorted CD8+CD4-CCR7+CD45RA+ naive T cells. The sequence derives from a human donor in good health. Some libraries in this study had Jurkat cell RNA spiked in. This chain links TRBV7-9 with TRBJ1-1; 11 bases are a match to TRBD1. CDR3: CAHGQGADEAFF. CDR3 bases: TGTGCCCATGGACAGGGGGCGGATGAAGCTTTCTTT.